A single T cell receptor (beta chain) is shown here with its context. Its antigen is unknown. No qualities accompany the bases; no much larger clone lies one base away. The library was prepared using the immunoSEQ multiplex PCR assay. The multiplex PCR relied on a mix of 60 forward primers for TCR Vbeta segments and 13 reverse primers for TCR Jbeta segments. The CDR3 region of rearranged TCR beta genes was amplified from genomic DNA by a multiplex PCR assay. The Illumina HiSeq System was used to sequence the amplified TCR beta libraries as 87-base-pair reads. The authors' pipeline ran thus. A later analysis counted approximately 84 million unique TCR beta chains across the 666 repertoires, and approximately 11 million of these chains were shared by at least two donors. Raw reads were error-corrected and collapsed into unique sequences with a nearest-neighbor algorithm that merged closely related sequences to remove PCR and sequencing errors. Alignment of CDR3 sequences to IMGT reference sequences was used to assign V, D and J gene segments. For a sequence to be retained, a match of at least six nucleotides was required to both a V gene segment and a J gene segment. A rearrangement was called productive if the CDR3 had no stop codons and remained in frame with V and J, and every other rearrangement was called non-productive. Following IMGT convention, CDR3 was defined as the stretch from the second conserved V-encoded cysteine up to the conserved J-encoded phenylalanine. Sequences without an unambiguous match to a single V gene segment were excluded from the earlier analysis of several hundred of the donors. In an earlier analysis of 587 of the donors, a V segment was called functional when productive rearrangements were above 56.7%, and segregating when the standard deviation between donors exceeded 5%. A statistical classification framework was built for diagnosing cytomegalovirus status from the catalog of TCR beta chain sequences. V and J gene assignment, in a later analysis, came from comparing TCR nucleotide sequences with IMGT/GENE-DB human TR gene sequences. In a later analysis, CDR3 sequences and most-parsimonious VDJ recombination scenarios were assigned using the TCRdist pipeline. A later analysis defined each TCR beta chain by its CDR3 amino acid sequence plus V-gene family, and excluded reads lacking a unique V-gene family. To address suspected cross-contamination and a sequencing artifact, a later analysis removed approximately 600 highly shared, low-generation-probability nucleotide sequences. For each public chain, a later analysis derived a clonal expansion index from normalized ranks of inferred template counts within each repertoire. Generation probabilities in a later analysis came from a VDJ recombination model fitted to out-of-frame rearrangements, and those results were checked against IGoR. In a later analysis, hypergeometric tests were used to score TCR-TCR, TCR-HLA and TCR-CMV co-occurrence, with a repertoire-size bias correction applied to TCR pairs. In a later analysis, false discovery rates were estimated by permuting HLA or CMV assignments 20 times. In a later analysis, co-occurring TCRs were grouped with DBSCAN, and TCRdist sequence similarity was added when clustering was performed within HLA-allele-positive subsets. Co-occurrence clustering excluded repertoires with fewer than 30,000 or more than 120,000 public chains, plus five with anomalous nucleotide sharing. Entries here come from immuneACCESS through TCRdb and include only in-frame sequences with V and J called. Some clones fail to appear in such tables; in the studies checked, an unresolved V gene covers under half of the shortfall, and the cause of the remainder is unknown. V and J calls and clone size are those listed in that table; D and trimming were worked out from the DNA. Counted in this sample were about 150,000 clones; more than 60% of them appeared once. The top ten hold approximately 10% of the sample.

In total, fewer than 750 healthy bone marrow donors made up the cohort. All cohort members were sampled while nominally healthy, although unrecorded immune exposures were likely present. The donor tested CMV seropositive, placing the donor among the approximately 310 seropositive members of the cohort. A peripheral blood sample was provided by each donor, and peripheral blood mononuclear cells were used for TCR beta sequencing. Genomic DNA extraction from the blood cell samples was performed with the Qiagen DNeasy Blood Extraction Kit. The data derive from a study of cytomegalovirus exposure and HLA in healthy donors (dated by TCRdb to 2016 to 2017). About the full investigation: In an earlier analysis of approximately 500 of the donors, 276 Gb of sequence data and just under 120 million unique TCR beta sequences from about 179 million T cells were reported. All discovery cohort repertoires had been generated on a single sequencing platform. A later genetic analysis used genome-wide SNP genotypes for 398 of the 666 donors, treating that subset as a discovery cohort. A later analysis re-analyzed previously published TCR beta repertoires from approximately 700 donors and added high-resolution HLA genotyping to study TCR occurrence patterns. An earlier analysis of 587 of the donors applied high-throughput TCR beta sequencing to assess whether each TCR beta V gene segment acted as functional or pseudogenic. Typing coverage varied by locus: roughly 620-640 donors for A, B, C, DRB1 and DQB1; approximately 500 for DQA1; over 600 for DPA1; approximately 490 for DPB1. HLA typing included class I and class II loci at four-digit resolution. Alongside the repertoire data, information on donor age, sex, ethnicity and CMV serostatus was compiled. A separate validation cohort of 90 to 150 different subjects was used in addition to the roughly 720-subject first cohort. To predict cytomegalovirus infection status, the study brought together high-throughput TCR immunosequencing, statistical association of individual TCRs with disease status, and machine learning. Using immunosequencing, the study profiled T cell repertoires from fewer than 850 subjects and related those repertoires to cytomegalovirus serostatus. The study aimed to test whether cataloging public T cell receptors could reveal signatures of past pathogen exposure. Among a few hundred genotyped donors of the cohort, an average of approximately 240,000 unique TCR beta nucleotide sequences were sequenced per donor, roughly 20% of them non-productive. A handful of DR-DQ haplotypes were handled as single units for association and clustering because linkage in the cohort was strong. Among the roughly 400 genotyped donors, around 81% belonged to the genetic ancestry cluster associated with self-reported Caucasian donors. Approximately 310 gigabases of sequencing data and 70 million to 85 million unique TCR sequences were included in an early release covering under 650 HLA-typed donors. The later analysis used no new phenotypic data to find candidate immune exposures, relying instead on TCR beta sequences and their occurrence across donors.

At the junction V is shortened by 8 bases and J by 7 bases; bases outside the gene matches: 9. There are 14 amino acids in the CDR3, from cysteine to phenylalanine inclusive. Solely the CDR3 DNA is kept, with 42 bases framed from the first base. CDR1 and CDR2 are read off the germline V gene as MDHEN and SYDVKM. Results and caveats for the whole study, not just this receptor: In an earlier analysis of roughly 560 of the donors, most TCR beta V segments were observed in productive rearrangements about 90% or about 30% of the time, broadly matching IMGT annotations. The only immune exposure information available for the cohort was CMV serostatus. Because HLA typing was missing for some donors at each locus, association tests included only the typed subset. The cohort was sequenced for TCR beta chains only, and without alpha or paired-chain data the features that could be detected were limited. In a later analysis, TCR association rates were found to vary across HLA loci, with the most associated TCRs seen for DRB1 alleles and the fewest for HLA-C alleles. Compared with equally common non-associated chains, HLA-associated TCR beta chains in a later analysis were more clonally expanded and had lower generation probabilities. While some public TCRs were present in many individuals, most TCR sequences turned up only very rarely across donors. When HLA alleles, especially DR and DQ, strongly co-occurred, TCR associations were difficult to assign to individual alleles. The study listed 150 to 200 TCR beta chains as associated with cytomegalovirus. In a later analysis, most CMV-associated TCR beta chains were found to appear HLA-restricted, with HLA associations seemingly driven largely by CMV exposure. According to a later analysis, parvovirus B19, influenza, CMV and Epstein-Barr virus appeared linked to several top co-occurrence clusters. The classifier was reported to diagnose cytomegalovirus status with high specificity and sensitivity in both the original and validation cohorts. Linkage disequilibrium might explain the correlated functional status among segregating V segments, but an unknown experimental factor could not be ruled out. According to a later genetic analysis, donors in an Asian-associated ancestry cluster had fewer N-insertions in productive TCRs than the approximately 670-donor mean. At a false discovery rate of 0.05, a later analysis linked some 17,000 TCR beta sequences to specific HLA alleles. A group of highly shared sequence variants was considered likely to be a technical artifact of the sequencing pipeline. In vitro tests confirmed that a few of the cytomegalovirus-associated TCR beta chains recognize cytomegalovirus antigens. The presence/absence analyses assumed that sequencing depth was roughly uniform across donors, and that assumption may not be true. A further reported finding was that TCR beta sequences accurately predicted the HLA-A and HLA-B alleles for most subjects in the first cohort. Because the 87-base-pair reads could not distinguish some IMGT-functional V segments, including TRBV6-2 and TRBV6-3, those segments were excluded. The authors suggested that the approach could potentially be extended to other disease states and immunological phenotypes. In a later genetic analysis, a missense DCLRE1C variant was associated with V-gene and J-gene trimming of TCR beta chains, and the association was replicated in an independent cohort. The earlier analysis of about 600 of the donors excluded seventeen rarely observed V segments, including chromosome 9 orphons, because counts were too low.

The source is a man younger than 35 in good health and CMV-seropositive. Recombination joined TRBV28 with TRBJ2-1; TRBD2 matches 9 bases in the middle. The sample taken for sequencing was PBMCs. The CDR3 has the sequence CASVGLAILNEQFF. The sequenced DNA is TGTGCCAGCGTGGGACTAGCCATCTTAAATGAGCAGTTCTTC.